A selection of T cell receptor beta chains follows, all from one sample in a study of tumor-infiltrating lymphocytes in primary liver carcinoma. TCRdb redid the calling of the multiplex PCR reads with MiXCR, one entry per CDR3 protein. This sample carries fewer than 40,000 distinct CDR3 sequences, 71% of them seen once, and the ten largest clones take roughly 30%. The sample consisted of liver tumor tissue from sampling region 3. These receptors were taken from a woman in her 30s with primary liver carcinoma and hepatitis B virus infection. CDR3s include the opening cysteine and the closing phenylalanine or tryptophan. A D gene is named only where the DNA matches it firmly. Rows may omit the clone size; those that give it use once, few, many or a size class.

cdr3_nt: TGTGCCAGTAGCTTAGATGGGATGGCAGGGGGAGGCTACATCTTC
cdr3_aa: CASSLDGMAGGGYIF
d_call: TRBD1
clone_size: few
v_call: TRBV11-2
j_call: TRBJ1-2

cdr3_nt: TGTGCCAGTAGCTTAGTACTCAGAGTCACCGGGGAGCTGTTTTTT
cdr3_aa: CASSLVLRVTGELFF
d_call: .
clone_size: .
v_call: TRBV5-6
j_call: TRBJ2-2

cdr3_nt: TGTGTCACCAGTGATCCGCGGCACGTGGAGTCCGGGGAGCTGTTTTTT
cdr3_aa: CVTSDPRHVESGELFF
d_call: .
clone_size: .
v_call: TRBV24-1
j_call: TRBJ2-2

cdr3_nt: TGTGCCAGCAGCTTAACCCACGGACAGGGATACAAGGGTGAGCAGTTCTTT
cdr3_aa: CASSLTHGQGYKGEQFF
d_call: TRBD1
clone_size: .
v_call: TRBV11-2
j_call: TRBJ2-1

cdr3_nt: TGCGCCAGCAGCCAAGCTGTGAGGGGGGGTCACATTATCTACGAGCAATACTTC
cdr3_aa: CASSQAVRGGHIIYEQYF
d_call: .
clone_size: .
v_call: TRBV4-3
j_call: TRBJ2-7

cdr3_nt: TGTGGCAGCAGCCAACCTTGGGGAGCGTACCAAGAGACCCAGTACTTC
cdr3_aa: CGSSQPWGAYQETQYF
d_call: .
clone_size: .
v_call: TRBV11-2
j_call: TRBJ2-5

cdr3_nt: TGTGCCAGCAGCCCTAAATTGACGGGGAATGAGCAGTTCTTC
cdr3_aa: CASSPKLTGNEQFF
d_call: .
clone_size: many
v_call: TRBV14
j_call: TRBJ2-1

cdr3_nt: TGTGCCAGCAGCCGCCGAGGGACAGGCGATGAGCAGTTCTTC
cdr3_aa: CASSRRGTGDEQFF
d_call: TRBD1
clone_size: .
v_call: TRBV11-2
j_call: TRBJ2-1

cdr3_nt: TGTGCCAGCAGTTTAGACGGGTCTGGGGCCAACGTCCTGACTTTC
cdr3_aa: CASSLDGSGANVLTF
d_call: .
clone_size: .
v_call: TRBV6-5
j_call: TRBJ2-6

cdr3_nt: TGTGCCAGCGCCCCGGGTCTAGCGGATTTCACAGATATGCAGTATTTT
cdr3_aa: CASAPGLADFTDMQYF
d_call: TRBD2
clone_size: .
v_call: TRBV6-1
j_call: TRBJ2-3

cdr3_nt: TGCAGTGCTAGTCTCGCTAGCGGGAGGTATAGGTACATTGGGCAGTTCTTC
cdr3_aa: CSASLASGRYRYIGQFF
d_call: TRBD2
clone_size: .
v_call: TRBV20-1
j_call: TRBJ2-1